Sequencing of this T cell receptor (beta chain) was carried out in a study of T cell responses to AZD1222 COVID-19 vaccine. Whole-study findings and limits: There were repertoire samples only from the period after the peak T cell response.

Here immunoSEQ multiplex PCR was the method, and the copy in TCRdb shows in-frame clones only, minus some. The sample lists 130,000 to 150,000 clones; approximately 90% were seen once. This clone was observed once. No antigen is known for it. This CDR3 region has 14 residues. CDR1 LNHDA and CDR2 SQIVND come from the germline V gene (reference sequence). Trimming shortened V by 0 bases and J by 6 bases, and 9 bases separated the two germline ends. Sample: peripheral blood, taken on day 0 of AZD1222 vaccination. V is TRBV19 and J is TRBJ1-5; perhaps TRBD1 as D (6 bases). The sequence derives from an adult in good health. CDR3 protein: CASSIEVQGQPQHF. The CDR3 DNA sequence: TGTGCCAGTAGTATAGAAGTACAGGGTCAGCCCCAGCATTTT.